These 14 T cell receptor beta chains share one sample of origin, sequenced in a study of T cells in Graves' hyperthyroidism and ophthalmopathy. The source material, RNA transcripts, was used to amplify TCR beta CDR3 regions. Carried out on the TCR CDR3, a first-round RT-PCR used the HTBI primer set. MiXCR, applied by TCRdb to the multiplex PCR reads, yields one record per CDR3 protein. This sample has over 250,000 distinct CDR3 sequences, with 25% to 30% found just once. What was sequenced was blood. The receptors stem from a man between 35 and 55 years old with Graves' hyperthyroidism that later progressed to Graves' ophthalmopathy.

This clonotype was counted a few times. CDR3 nucleotides: TGTGCCATCAGTGAGTCTTCTAGCGGGAGGGCCCAAGAGACCCAGTACTTC. It codes for CAISESSSGRAQETQYF. This rearrangement joins TRBV10-3 to TRBJ2-5; 12 positions agree with TRBD2. V was clipped by 0 bases and J by 1 base; unmatched bases: 3. This CDR3 comprises 17 residues. CDR1 is ENHRY and CDR2 is SYGVKD in the germline V gene.

This clonotype has at least ten counts. CDR3 protein: CASSGQGNTIYF. The CDR3 DNA sequence: TGTGCCAGCAGCGGACAGGGAAACACCATATATTTT. The genes are TRBV12-3 or TRBV12-4 and TRBJ1-3; D may be TRBD1 (6 bases). This CDR3 has 12 residues. V lost 6 bases to trimming and J lost 4 bases, with 7 bases between them.

V gene TRBV2 combines with J gene TRBJ1-5, with a weak D call TRBD1 (5 bases). The V end was cut by 8 bases, the J end by 6 bases, with 11 bases between. Germline CDR1 SNHLY, CDR2 FYNNEI. The CDR3 is 12 residues long. The CDR3 DNA is TGTGCCAGCTCTGGGGGATTTCAGCCCCAGCATTTT. This sequence encodes CASSGGFQPQHF.

V is TRBV28 and J is TRBJ2-5; TRBD2 aligns across 7 bases. Germline V gives CDR1 MDHEN, CDR2 SYDVKM. This CDR3 is 14 amino acids long. V lost 8 bases, J lost 2 bases, and 8 bases stayed unmatched. The DNA for the CDR3 is TGTGCCAGCCTAAGGGCTAGCGGACAAGAGACCCAGTACTTC. Translation gives CASLRASGQETQYF. Using reference TRBV28 and TRBJ2-5 for the parts outside the CDR3, the full variable domain is DVKVTQSSRYLVKRTGEKVFLECVQDMDHENMFWYRQDPGLGLRLIYFSYDVKMKEKGDIPEGYSVSREKKERFSLILESASTNQTSMYLCASLRASGQETQYFGPGTRLLVL.

As for this clonotype: Mismatch with germline at one junction end may stem from a read error. DNA for the CDR3: TGCAGTGCTGGAGACCCGGGACTAGTTGTTGGGGCCAACGTCCTGACTTTC. Its protein is CSAGDPGLVVGANVLTF. The chain recombines TRBV20-1 with TRBJ2-6, with 8 bases matching TRBD2. The CDR3 is 17 amino acids. The germline gives CDR1 DFQATT, CDR2 SNEGSKA (reference sequence).

This chain joins TRBV6-1 and TRBJ2-7, with D possibly being TRBD2 (6 bases). V lost 4 bases to trimming and J lost 2 bases, with 9 bases between them. From germline, CDR1 is MNHNS and CDR2 SASEGT. This CDR3 is 13 amino acids long. The CDR3 here is CASSGEVTYEQYF. The CDR3 DNA sequence: TGTGCCAGCAGTGGGGAGGTCACCTACGAGCAGTACTTC.

In its sample, this clonotype was seen many times. The chain carries TRBV29-1 and TRBJ2-7; D uncertain. Trimming cost V 0 bases and J 4 bases, with 4 bases left between them. This CDR3 has 11 residues. Germline V CDR1 and CDR2: SQVTM, ANQGSEA. The CDR3 here is CSVEEGYEQYF. In DNA form, the CDR3 reads TGCAGCGTTGAAGAGGGTTACGAGCAGTACTTC.

This clonotype showed up just a few times. This chain joins TRBV3-1 and TRBJ2-2, with D perhaps TRBD1 (6 bases). V lost 1 base and J lost 4, with 10 bases in between. CDR3 length: 15 amino acids. The V gene's germline CDR1 is LGHDT and CDR2 YNNKEL (reference sequence). The CDR3 spells CASSQGFRGTGELFF. The CDR3 nucleotides read TGTGCCAGCAGCCAAGGGTTCAGGGGCACCGGGGAGCTGTTTTTT.

This clonotype was observed many times. The chain links TRBV30 to TRBJ1-5; D is unresolved. CDR3 size: 14 residues. Looked up from germline, CDR1 is GTSNPN and CDR2 is SVGIG (reference sequence). Deletions cut 2 bases from V and 3 bases from J, with 11 bases between. In DNA, the CDR3 is TGTGCCTGGAGTCCCCCCGGCTTCAATCAGCCCCAGCATTTT. Its translation: CAWSPPGFNQPQHF. The variable domain in full, with the rest retrieved from reference TRBV30 and TRBJ1-5, is SQTIHQWPATLVQPVGSPLSLECTVEGTSNPNLYWYRQAAGRGLQLLFYSVGIGQISSEVPQNLSASRPQDRQFILSSKKLLLSDSGFYLCAWSPPGFNQPQHFGDGTRLSIL.

The sample holds many counts of this clonotype. The rearrangement joins TRBV30 to TRBJ2-7; 7 positions agree with TRBD1. Unmatched junction bases numbered 6, after V lost 1 base and J lost 6 bases. Germline V CDR1 and CDR2: GTSNPN, SVGIG (reference sequence). The CDR3 is 13 amino acids. CDR3 sequence reads: CAWSGQTGSEQYF. The CDR3 nucleotides are TGTGCCTGGAGTGGCCAGACAGGGTCCGAGCAGTACTTC.

This clonotype occurred a few times. The chain has TRBV27 and TRBJ2-7; the D is unclear. CDR3 length: 12 residues. The V gene's germline CDR1 is MNHEY and CDR2 SMNVEV (reference sequence). Trimming took off 8 bases at V and 11 bases at J, with 19 bases between the two ends. The CDR3 region is CASQTPGEVEYF. The CDR3 coding sequence is TGTGCCAGCCAAACCCCCGGAGAAGTAGAGTACTTC.

In this sample, this clonotype turned up many times. CDR3 in DNA: TGTGCCTGGAGTGTAATCGGGACGGTATCCTACGAGCAGTACTTC. Protein: CAWSVIGTVSYEQYF. The chain links TRBV30 to TRBJ2-7, with D possibly called TRBD1 or TRBD2 (5 bases each). Germline V gives CDR1 GTSNPN, CDR2 SVGIG (reference sequence). Trimming removed 0 bases from V and 1 base from J, with 13 bases in between. CDR3 length equals 15 residues.

This clonotype was seen a few times. The CDR3 nucleotides read TGCAGTGCGCCCGGACAGCTCGACACCGGGGAGCTGTTTTTT. This translates into CSAPGQLDTGELFF. The chain employs TRBV20-1 and TRBJ2-2; perhaps TRBD1 as D (6 bases). The CDR3 runs 14 residues. Germline loops: CDR1 DFQATT, CDR2 SNEGSKA (reference sequence). V shed 6 bases and J shed 3 bases, with 14 bases lying between them.

This clonotype showed up many times. The rearrangement links TRBV19 to TRBJ1-1; TRBD1 is a possible D gene (5 bases). V was shortened by 4 bases and J by 1 base, with 16 bases between the two germline ends. Germline V CDR1 and CDR2: LNHDA, SQIVND (reference sequence). There are 16 residues in the CDR3. DNA of the CDR3: TGTGCCAGTAGTACAAACAACAGGAGACCGAACACTGAAGCTTTCTTT. Translation: CASSTNNRRPNTEAFF.